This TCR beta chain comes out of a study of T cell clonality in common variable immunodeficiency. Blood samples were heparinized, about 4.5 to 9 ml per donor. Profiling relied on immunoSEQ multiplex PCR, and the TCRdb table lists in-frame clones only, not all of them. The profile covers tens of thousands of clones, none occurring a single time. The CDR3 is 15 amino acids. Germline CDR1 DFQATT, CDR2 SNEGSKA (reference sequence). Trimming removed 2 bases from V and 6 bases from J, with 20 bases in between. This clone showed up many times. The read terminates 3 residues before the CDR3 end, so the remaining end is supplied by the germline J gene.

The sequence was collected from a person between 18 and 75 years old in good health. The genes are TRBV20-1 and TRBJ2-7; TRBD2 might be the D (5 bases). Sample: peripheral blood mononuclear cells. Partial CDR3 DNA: TGCAGTGCTAGAAGTGGCCGACGCCCCGAGGGCGAG. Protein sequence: CSARSGRRPEGE. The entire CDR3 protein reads CSARSGRRPEGEQYF.